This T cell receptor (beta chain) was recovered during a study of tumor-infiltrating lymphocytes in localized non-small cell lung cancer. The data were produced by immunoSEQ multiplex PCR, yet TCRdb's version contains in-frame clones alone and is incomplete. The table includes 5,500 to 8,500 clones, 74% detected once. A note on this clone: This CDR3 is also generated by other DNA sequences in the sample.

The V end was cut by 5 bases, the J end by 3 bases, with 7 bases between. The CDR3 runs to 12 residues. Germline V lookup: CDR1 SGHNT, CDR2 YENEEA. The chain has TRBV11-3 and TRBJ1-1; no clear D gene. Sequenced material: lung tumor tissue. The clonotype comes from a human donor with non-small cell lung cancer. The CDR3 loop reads CASSLGHTEAFF. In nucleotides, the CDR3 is TGTGCCAGCAGCCTTGGGCACACTGAAGCTTTCTTT.